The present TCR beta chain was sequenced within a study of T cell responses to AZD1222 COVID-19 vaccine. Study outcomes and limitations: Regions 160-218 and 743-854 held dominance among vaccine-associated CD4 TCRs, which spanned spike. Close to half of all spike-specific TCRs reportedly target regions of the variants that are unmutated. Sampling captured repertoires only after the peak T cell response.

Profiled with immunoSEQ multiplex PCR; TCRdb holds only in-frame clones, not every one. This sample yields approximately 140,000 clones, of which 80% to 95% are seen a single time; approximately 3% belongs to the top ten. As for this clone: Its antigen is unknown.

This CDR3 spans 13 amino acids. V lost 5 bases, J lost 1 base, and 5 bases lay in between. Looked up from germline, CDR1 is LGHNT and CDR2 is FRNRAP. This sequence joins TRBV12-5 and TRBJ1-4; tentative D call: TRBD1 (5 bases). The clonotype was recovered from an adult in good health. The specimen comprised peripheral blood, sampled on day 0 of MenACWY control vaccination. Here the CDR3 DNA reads TGTGCTAGTGGTCAGGGAACTAATGAAAAACTGTTTTTT. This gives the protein CASGQGTNEKLFF.